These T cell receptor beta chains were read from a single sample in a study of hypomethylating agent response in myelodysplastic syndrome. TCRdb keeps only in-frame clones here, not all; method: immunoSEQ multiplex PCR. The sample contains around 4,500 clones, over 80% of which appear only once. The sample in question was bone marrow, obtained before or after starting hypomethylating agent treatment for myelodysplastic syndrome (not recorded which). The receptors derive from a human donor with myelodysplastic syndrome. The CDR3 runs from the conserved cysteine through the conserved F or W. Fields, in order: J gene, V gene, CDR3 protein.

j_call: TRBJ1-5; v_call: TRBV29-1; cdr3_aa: CSVLVTGTGVSQPQHF
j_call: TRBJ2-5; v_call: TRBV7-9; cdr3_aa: CASSLGQGQETQYF
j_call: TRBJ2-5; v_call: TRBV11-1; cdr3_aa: CASNTNWGVPETQYF
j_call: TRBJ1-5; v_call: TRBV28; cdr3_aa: CASTLPIIPGRRNQPQHF
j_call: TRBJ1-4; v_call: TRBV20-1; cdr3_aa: CSARTGGKLFF
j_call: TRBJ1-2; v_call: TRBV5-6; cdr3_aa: CASSLGSGGKSGYTF
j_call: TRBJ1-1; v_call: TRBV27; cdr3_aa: CASRQRDPTGNTEAFF
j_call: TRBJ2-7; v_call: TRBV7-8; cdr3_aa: CASSLSGLAGSVDEQYF
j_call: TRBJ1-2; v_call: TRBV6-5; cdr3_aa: CASSYQGGAGGYTF
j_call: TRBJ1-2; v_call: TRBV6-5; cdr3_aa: CASTPGNRGGHGYTF
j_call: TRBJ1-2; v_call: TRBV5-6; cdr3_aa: CASSSDRVWYGYTF
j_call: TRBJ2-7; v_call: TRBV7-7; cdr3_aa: CASSVGASSYEQYF
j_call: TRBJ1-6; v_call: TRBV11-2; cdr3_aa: CASSLDRVNSPLHF
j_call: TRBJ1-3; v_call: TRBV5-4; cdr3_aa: CASSLEGAGGNTIYF
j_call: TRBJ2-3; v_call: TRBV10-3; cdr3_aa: CAISERIAGGSVTQYF
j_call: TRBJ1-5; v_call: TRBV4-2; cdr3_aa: CASSQDRGDQPQHF
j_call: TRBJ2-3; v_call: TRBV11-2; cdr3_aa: CASSLAGTDTQYF
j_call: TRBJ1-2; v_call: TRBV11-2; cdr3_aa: CASSLAGTTGNYGYTF
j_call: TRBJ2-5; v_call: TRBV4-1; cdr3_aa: CASSPGGEGETQYF
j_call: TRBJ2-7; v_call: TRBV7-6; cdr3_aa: CASSLRASGTGSHEQYF
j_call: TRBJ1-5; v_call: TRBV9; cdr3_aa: CASSVGHRAEEPQHF
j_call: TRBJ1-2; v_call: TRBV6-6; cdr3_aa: CASSYDEGSGYTF
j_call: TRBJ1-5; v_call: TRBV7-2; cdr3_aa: CASSYLGGTQPQHF
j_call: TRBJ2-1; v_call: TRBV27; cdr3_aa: CASSLYAGTSGREGTHNEQFF
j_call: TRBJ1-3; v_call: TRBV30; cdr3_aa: CAWSADNAGNTIYF
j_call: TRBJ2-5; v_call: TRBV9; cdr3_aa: CASSVEDGARGETQYF
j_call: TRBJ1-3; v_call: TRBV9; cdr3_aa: CASSVVDRAIGNTIYF
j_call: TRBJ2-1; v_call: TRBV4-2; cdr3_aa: CASSHPAQASGNNEQFF
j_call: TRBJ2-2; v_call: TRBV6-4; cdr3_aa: CASSAVWTGTTGELFF
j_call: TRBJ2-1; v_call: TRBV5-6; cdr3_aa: CASSNARTRSYNEQFF